This TCR beta chain was recovered during a study of T cell repertoires in cytomegalovirus infection. Looking at the study overall: The authors used CMV epitopes that were HLA-C-restricted (recently identified) and HLA-B-restricted (well studied). CMV infection plus the matching HLA type was flagged by public TCR beta signatures.

TCRdb reprocessed the reads via MiXCR and lists one record per CDR3 protein. The sample yields 360,000 or so distinct CDR3 sequences, just under 35% seen once. Concerning this clonotype: Antigen specificity is unknown. A much larger clonotype is one base distant, so this may be a read error.

This CDR3 contains 13 residues. V gave up 0 bases and J gave up 4 bases, with 7 bases separating them. The germline V gene has CDR1 DFQATT and CDR2 SNEGSKA (reference sequence). This sequence was found in a human donor in good health (CMV status not recorded). Some clones in this sample may be carry-over from other donors' samples. The chain has TRBV20-1 and TRBJ2-1; D gene uncertain. The sequences come from cultured PBMCs, collected from culture after CMV antigen stimulation. CDR3 sequence: CSARDKTYNEQFF. The DNA for the CDR3 is TGCAGTGCTAGAGATAAGACTTACAATGAGCAGTTCTTC.